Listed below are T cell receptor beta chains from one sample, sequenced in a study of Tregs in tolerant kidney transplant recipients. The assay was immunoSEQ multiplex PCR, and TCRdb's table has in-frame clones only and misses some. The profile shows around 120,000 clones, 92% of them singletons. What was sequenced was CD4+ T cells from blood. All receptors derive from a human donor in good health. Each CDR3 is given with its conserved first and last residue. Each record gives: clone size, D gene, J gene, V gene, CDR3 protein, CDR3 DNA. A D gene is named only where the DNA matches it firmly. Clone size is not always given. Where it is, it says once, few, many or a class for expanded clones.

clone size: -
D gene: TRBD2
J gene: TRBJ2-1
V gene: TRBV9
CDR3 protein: CASSVELAGYYNEQFF
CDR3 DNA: TGTGCCAGCAGCGTAGAACTAGCGGGATACTACAATGAGCAGTTCTTC

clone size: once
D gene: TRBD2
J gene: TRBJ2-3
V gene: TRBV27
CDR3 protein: CASSLYGLAGVLDTQYF
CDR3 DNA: TGTGCCAGCAGTTTATACGGACTAGCGGGAGTCTTAGATACGCAGTATTTT

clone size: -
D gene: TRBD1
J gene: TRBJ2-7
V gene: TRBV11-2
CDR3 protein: CASSRDRQYEQYF
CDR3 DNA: TGTGCCAGCAGCCGGGACAGACAGTACGAGCAGTACTTC

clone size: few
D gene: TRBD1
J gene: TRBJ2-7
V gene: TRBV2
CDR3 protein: CASSGRDREDEQYF
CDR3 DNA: TGTGCCAGCAGTGGACGAGACAGGGAAGACGAGCAGTACTTC

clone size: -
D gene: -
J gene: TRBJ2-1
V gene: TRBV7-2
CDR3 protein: CASSLWTDNEQFF
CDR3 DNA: TGTGCCAGCAGCTTATGGACAGACAATGAGCAGTTCTTC

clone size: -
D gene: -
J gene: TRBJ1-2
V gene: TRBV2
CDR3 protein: CASSSENIRALGGYTF
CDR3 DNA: TGTGCCAGCAGTTCCGAAAATATCAGGGCACTGGGTGGCTACACCTTC

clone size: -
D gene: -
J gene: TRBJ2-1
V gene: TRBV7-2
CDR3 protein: CASSFLRIEQFF
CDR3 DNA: TGTGCCAGCAGCTTTTTGCGAATTGAGCAGTTCTTC

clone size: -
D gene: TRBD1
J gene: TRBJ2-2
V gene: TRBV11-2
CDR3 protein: CASSVQGYTGELFF
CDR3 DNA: TGTGCCAGCAGCGTACAGGGGTACACCGGGGAGCTGTTTTTT

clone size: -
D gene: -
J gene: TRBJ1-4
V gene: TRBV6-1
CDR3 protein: CASRPGRTNEKLFF
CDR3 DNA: TGTGCCAGCAGACCCGGACGAACTAATGAAAAACTGTTTTTT

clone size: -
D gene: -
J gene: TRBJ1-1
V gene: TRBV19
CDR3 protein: CAVSSRGVNTEAFF
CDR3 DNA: TGTGCCGTTTCTTCAAGGGGGGTGAACACTGAAGCTTTCTTT

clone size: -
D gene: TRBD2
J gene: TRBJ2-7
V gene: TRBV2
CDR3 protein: CASRKGSGSDEQYF
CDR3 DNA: TGTGCCAGCAGAAAAGGAAGCGGGAGCGACGAGCAGTACTTC

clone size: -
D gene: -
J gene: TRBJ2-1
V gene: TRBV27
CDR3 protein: CASSIFDRLGANEQFF
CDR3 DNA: TGTGCCAGCAGTATTTTTGACAGGCTAGGGGCCAATGAGCAGTTCTTC

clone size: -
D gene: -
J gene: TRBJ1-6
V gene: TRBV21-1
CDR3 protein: CASSLSVGGYNSPLHF
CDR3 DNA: TGTGCCAGCAGCCTCTCGGTGGGGGGATATAATTCACCCCTCCACTTT

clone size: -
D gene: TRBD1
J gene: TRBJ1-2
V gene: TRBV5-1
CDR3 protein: CASSQGGTGDGYTF
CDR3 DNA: TGCGCCAGCAGCCAAGGAGGGACAGGGGATGGCTACACCTTC

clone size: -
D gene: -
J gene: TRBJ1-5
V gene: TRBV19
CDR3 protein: CASSMSGLRSNQPQHF
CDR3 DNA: TGTGCCAGTAGTATGTCGGGACTCAGGAGCAATCAGCCCCAGCATTTT

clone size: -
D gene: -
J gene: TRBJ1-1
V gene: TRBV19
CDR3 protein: CASSIPGGVNTEAFF
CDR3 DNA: TGTGCCAGTAGTATCCCCGGGGGTGTGAACACTGAAGCTTTCTTT

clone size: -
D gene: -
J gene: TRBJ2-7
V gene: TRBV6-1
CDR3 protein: CASTTGVLSYEQYF
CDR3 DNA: TGTGCCAGCACCACCGGGGTATTATCCTACGAGCAGTACTTC

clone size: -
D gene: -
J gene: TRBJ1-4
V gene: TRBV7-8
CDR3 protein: CASSFIGKRVGNEKLFF
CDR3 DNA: TGTGCCAGCAGCTTTATCGGCAAACGGGTGGGGAATGAAAAACTGTTTTTT

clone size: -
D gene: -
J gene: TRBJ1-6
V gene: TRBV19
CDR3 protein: CASSPPAAFNSPLHF
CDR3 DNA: TGTGCCAGTAGTCCCCCAGCCGCTTTTAATTCACCCCTCCACTTT

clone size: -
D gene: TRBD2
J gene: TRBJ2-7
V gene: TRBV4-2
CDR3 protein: CASSPRTSAYEQYF
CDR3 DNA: TGTGCCAGCAGCCCGAGGACTAGCGCCTACGAGCAGTACTTC

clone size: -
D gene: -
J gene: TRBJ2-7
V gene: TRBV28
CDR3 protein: CASSHVHEQYF
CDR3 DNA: TGTGCCAGCAGCCATGTGCACGAGCAGTACTTC

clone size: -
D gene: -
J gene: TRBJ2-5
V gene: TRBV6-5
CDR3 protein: CASSYSWGKETQYF
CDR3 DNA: TGTGCCAGCAGTTACTCGTGGGGAAAAGAGACCCAGTACTTC

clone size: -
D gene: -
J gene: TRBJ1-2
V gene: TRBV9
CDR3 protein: CASSVDSGVYRYTF
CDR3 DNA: TGTGCCAGCAGCGTAGATTCCGGGGTATATAGGTACACCTTC

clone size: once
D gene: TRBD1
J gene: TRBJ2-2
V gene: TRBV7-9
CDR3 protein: CASSAPLWDRNTGELFF
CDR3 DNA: TGTGCCAGCAGCGCCCCCCTTTGGGACAGAAACACCGGGGAGCTGTTTTTT

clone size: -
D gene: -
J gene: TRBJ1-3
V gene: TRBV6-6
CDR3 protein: CASRLATSGNTIYF
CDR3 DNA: TGTGCCAGCAGATTAGCAACCTCTGGAAACACCATATATTTT

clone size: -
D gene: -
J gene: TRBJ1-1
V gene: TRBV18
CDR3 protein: CASSPSNDRPGAEAFF
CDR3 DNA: TGTGCCAGCTCACCGTCCAACGACAGGCCCGGGGCTGAAGCTTTCTTT